Listed below are T cell receptor beta chains from one sample, sequenced in a study of OX40 agonist ivuxolimab in advanced cancers. Using immunoSEQ multiplex PCR, the repertoire was profiled, and TCRdb retains in-frame clones only, with some absent. The sample shows about 100,000 clones, 85% to 90% of them seen only once. Material: CD4+ or CD8+ T cells sorted from blood, obtained in a trial of the OX40 agonist ivuxolimab. The receptor source for this set is an adult with an advanced solid tumor such as melanoma, head and neck, liver or kidney cancer. The CDR3 runs from the conserved cysteine through the conserved F or W. The order of the fields is clone size, J gene, V gene, D gene, CDR3 protein, CDR3 DNA. D genes are given only for firm matches. Expanded clones are given a class, and other clones once, few, many or no size at all.

clone_size: NA
j_call: TRBJ1-1
v_call: TRBV18
d_call: TRBD1
cdr3_aa: CASSPDRVGNSEAFF
cdr3_nt: TGTGCCAGCTCACCAGACAGGGTGGGGAACTCTGAAGCTTTCTTT

clone_size: NA
j_call: TRBJ1-3
v_call: TRBV9
d_call: TRBD1
cdr3_aa: CASTTGGPGNTIYF
cdr3_nt: TGTGCCAGCACGACAGGGGGCCCTGGAAACACCATATATTTT

clone_size: NA
j_call: TRBJ2-7
v_call: TRBV30
d_call: NA
cdr3_aa: CAWSVGSTYEQYF
cdr3_nt: TGTGCCTGGAGTGTAGGGTCGACCTACGAGCAGTACTTC

clone_size: once
j_call: TRBJ1-6
v_call: TRBV6-5
d_call: NA
cdr3_aa: CASTLQFPVNSPLHF
cdr3_nt: TGTGCCAGCACCTTACAGTTCCCGGTCAATTCACCCCTCCACTTT

clone_size: NA
j_call: TRBJ1-2
v_call: TRBV4-1
d_call: TRBD1
cdr3_aa: CATRQGAYGYTF
cdr3_nt: TGCGCCACCAGACAGGGGGCTTATGGCTACACCTTC

clone_size: few
j_call: TRBJ1-1
v_call: TRBV27
d_call: TRBD1
cdr3_aa: CASSSRQGRGTEAFF
cdr3_nt: TGTGCCAGCAGTTCTCGACAGGGGAGAGGGACTGAAGCTTTCTTT

clone_size: NA
j_call: TRBJ2-7
v_call: TRBV6-5
d_call: NA
cdr3_aa: CASSPWARRNEQYF
cdr3_nt: TGTGCCAGCAGTCCTTGGGCCCGCCGGAACGAGCAGTACTTC

clone_size: NA
j_call: TRBJ1-2
v_call: TRBV2
d_call: NA
cdr3_aa: CASRGRSLIYGYTF
cdr3_nt: TGTGCCAGCAGGGGACGCAGCCTCATCTATGGCTACACCTTC

clone_size: NA
j_call: TRBJ2-2
v_call: TRBV5-1
d_call: NA
cdr3_aa: CASSLDGGLGELFF
cdr3_nt: TGCGCCAGCAGCTTGGACGGGGGCCTCGGGGAGCTGTTTTTT

clone_size: NA
j_call: TRBJ1-5
v_call: TRBV5-1
d_call: NA
cdr3_aa: CASSPGGGGANQPQHF
cdr3_nt: TGCGCCAGCAGCCCCGGCGGAGGGGGGGCCAATCAGCCCCAGCATTTT

clone_size: few
j_call: TRBJ2-5
v_call: TRBV27
d_call: NA
cdr3_aa: CASSSQGQIRQETQYF
cdr3_nt: TGTGCCAGCAGTTCCCAAGGACAAATTCGCCAAGAGACCCAGTACTTC

clone_size: NA
j_call: TRBJ1-4
v_call: TRBV6-1
d_call: NA
cdr3_aa: CASGTGLWYEKLFF
cdr3_nt: TGTGCCAGCGGGACGGGACTCTGGTATGAAAAACTGTTTTTT

clone_size: NA
j_call: TRBJ1-2
v_call: TRBV5-6
d_call: NA
cdr3_aa: CASSMQRGGYTF
cdr3_nt: TGTGCCAGCAGCATGCAACGGGGTGGCTACACCTTC

clone_size: NA
j_call: TRBJ1-2
v_call: TRBV7-3
d_call: NA
cdr3_aa: CASSLGGKQRGYGYTF
cdr3_nt: TGTGCCAGCAGCTTAGGAGGGAAACAGAGAGGCTATGGCTACACCTTC

clone_size: NA
j_call: TRBJ2-1
v_call: TRBV19
d_call: TRBD2
cdr3_aa: CASSRISGTSGSGEQFF
cdr3_nt: TGTGCCAGTAGTAGGATCTCCGGGACTAGCGGGTCTGGTGAGCAGTTCTTC

clone_size: NA
j_call: TRBJ1-1
v_call: TRBV7-9
d_call: NA
cdr3_aa: CASSLGAEINTEAFF
cdr3_nt: TGTGCCAGCAGCTTAGGAGCAGAGATTAACACTGAAGCTTTCTTT

clone_size: NA
j_call: TRBJ2-4
v_call: TRBV5-1
d_call: NA
cdr3_aa: CASSLEAGAIQYF
cdr3_nt: TGCGCCAGCAGCTTGGAGGCAGGGGCCATTCAGTACTTC